Reported below is one TCR beta chain. The data originate from a study of blood T cell repertoires in COVID-19. Study-level background: Sample material is recorded as cDNA or gDNA derived from T cells, B-cell-depleted T cells, or PBMCs.

In the original workflow: Nucleated cell number was recorded as an estimate derived from reference gene primer amplification. Sequencing used immunoSEQ multiplex PCR; TCRdb keeps in-frame clones, though not all of them. V, J and clone size are those of that table, while D and trimming were read from the DNA. The sample yields 100,000 to 120,000 clones, roughly 80% seen once. V was trimmed by 3 bases and J by 2 bases, leaving 7 bases between them. This CDR3 has 13 amino acids. From germline, CDR1 is SGHRS and CDR2 YFSETQ. The sequencing input was peripheral blood. The sequence was obtained from a woman between 40 and 55 years old with acute or convalescent COVID-19. This chain uses TRBV5-1 with TRBJ2-3, with no clear D. CDR3 in amino acids: CASSSGYTDTQYF. Here the CDR3 DNA reads TGCGCCAGCAGCTCGGGTTACACAGATACGCAGTATTTT.